One sample yielded the 13 T cell receptor beta chains listed below, sequenced in a study of T-cell reconstitution after alpha-beta-depleted transplantation in children. The TCRbeta library incorporated unique molecular identifiers. TCRdb re-called the PCR reads with MiXCR, one entry per CDR3 protein. The top ten clones hold 11% to 15% of a sample with approximately 520,000 distinct CDR3 sequences, approximately 10% of them seen once. The starting material was PBMCs, mostly from graft donor cells, obtained 180 days after TCRalphabeta/CD19-depleted stem cell transplant. Receptors originate from a female patient aged 2 to 10 who had a stem cell transplant for aplastic anemia, so the T cells may come from the graft donor.

This clonotype was detected many times. The chain carries TRBV12-3 or TRBV12-4 and TRBJ2-2; 7 bases agree with TRBD1. This CDR3 region has 14 residues. The junction had 2 bases not matched to a gene; V was cut back by 5 bases and J by 2 bases. The CDR3 DNA follows: TGTGCCAGCAGTCAGGGGGTAAACACCGGGGAGCTGTTTTTT. Protein: CASSQGVNTGELFF.

The chain recombines TRBV7-2 with TRBJ2-3; D remains ambiguous. The V gene lost 1 base and the J gene lost 2 bases, with 16 bases spanning the gap. The CDR3 sequence is 17 residues long. Germline V lookup: CDR1 SGHTA, CDR2 FQGNSA. The CDR3 nucleotides are TGTGCCAGCAGCTTAGTGGCGTTCCCGAGATCCACAGATACGCAGTATTTT. Translated: CASSLVAFPRSTDTQYF.

The chain employs TRBV24-1 and TRBJ2-1, with TRBD2 matching 13 bases. CDR1 and CDR2 from the germline V gene are KGHDR and SFDVKD. V lost 1 base, J lost 10 bases, and 6 bases stayed unmatched. CDR3 length: 16 residues. CDR3 in amino acids: CATSDFGLAGVEEQFF. In DNA form, the CDR3 reads TGTGCCACCAGTGATTTCGGACTAGCGGGAGTCGAGGAGCAGTTCTTC.

The V call is TRBV28, the J call TRBJ2-7; D is uncertain. The germline CDR1 and CDR2 sequences are MDHEN and SYDVKM. There are 15 residues in the CDR3. The germline V and J ends were trimmed by 2 bases and 3 bases, with 14 bases remaining between them. The CDR3 reads CASSLVTGSFYEQYF. CDR3 nucleotide sequence: TGTGCCAGCAGTTTAGTGACGGGTTCATTCTACGAGCAGTACTTC.

This clonotype has a count of ten or more. V is TRBV3-1 and J is TRBJ2-7, with D possibly matching TRBD1 (5 bases). The CDR3 spans 17 residues. V dropped 1 base and J dropped 2 bases, with 18 bases sitting between them. Germline-derived CDR1 and CDR2 are LGHDT and YNNKEL (reference sequence). The CDR3 reads CASSQGLAGPHTYEQYF. In DNA form, the CDR3 reads TGTGCCAGCAGCCAAGGATTGGCAGGGCCCCATACCTACGAGCAGTACTTC.

This sequence joins TRBV6-5 and TRBJ1-2; 8 bases are shared with TRBD1. CDR3 length equals 16 residues. Trimming removed 4 bases from V and 5 bases from J; junction bases left unmatched: 12. Germline assignment: CDR1 MNHEY and CDR2 SVGAGI. CDR3 loop: CASSSDRGARLYGYTF. The CDR3 DNA is TGTGCCAGCAGTTCCGACAGGGGCGCTCGACTGTATGGCTACACCTTC.

Many counts were recorded for this clonotype. The chain links TRBV6-2 or TRBV6-3 to TRBJ2-2, with D uncertain. The CDR3 is 12 amino acids. The V and J ends lost 2 bases and 6 bases respectively, with 4 bases between them. Per the germline V gene, CDR1 is MNHEY and CDR2 is SVGEGT. The CDR3 sequence is CASSYQAGELFF. CDR3 nucleotide sequence: TGTGCCAGCAGTTACCAAGCCGGGGAGCTGTTTTTT.

V usage is TRBV15 and J usage is TRBJ2-7; possibly TRBD2 for D (6 bases). Trimming stripped 2 bases from V and 0 bases from J, with 20 bases between. Germline V gives CDR1 LNHNV, CDR2 YYDKDF (reference sequence). The CDR3 is 18 amino acids. CDR3 region: CATSRLPSFPGGSYEQYV. As DNA, the CDR3 is TGTGCCACCAGCAGACTTCCTTCTTTCCCCGGGGGCTCCTACGAGCAGTACGTC.

This clonotype was seen a handful of times. V is TRBV28 and J is TRBJ2-6; TRBD2 aligns across 11 bases. The V and J ends lost 2 bases and 0 bases, in that order; junction bases with no gene match: 9. CDR3 length: 20 residues. In germline, CDR1 is MDHEN, CDR2 SYDVKM. DNA of the CDR3: TGTGCCAGCAGTTTACTCTCCGGACTAGCGGGCCACTCTGGGGCCAACGTCCTGACTTTC. Translating gives CASSLLSGLAGHSGANVLTF. Full variable domain (rest looked up from reference TRBV28 and TRBJ2-6): DVKVTQSSRYLVKRTGEKVFLECVQDMDHENMFWYRQDPGLGLRLIYFSYDVKMKEKGDIPEGYSVSREKKERFSLILESASTNQTSMYLCASSLLSGLAGHSGANVLTFGAGSRLTVL.

The chain is built from TRBV12-3 or TRBV12-4 and TRBJ2-5; weak D call: TRBD2 (5 bases). V lost 1 base and J lost 3, with 6 bases in between. CDR3 length equals 13 residues. CDR3 in amino acids: CASSLGLKETQYF. The CDR3 DNA sequence: TGTGCCAGCAGTTTAGGACTAAAAGAGACCCAGTACTTC.

Ten or more counts support this clonotype. The rearrangement uses TRBV11-2 and TRBJ1-3; D remains unclear. Per germline, CDR1 SGHAT and CDR2 FQNNGV. The CDR3 covers 13 residues. Between the trimmed V and J ends, which lost 5 bases and 7 bases, there was a span of 12 bases. The CDR3, as DNA: TGTGCCAGCAGCCCTGCTGCGCGGAACACCATATATTTT. Protein sequence: CASSPAARNTIYF.

This sequence joins TRBV15 and TRBJ2-3, with a possible D match to TRBD2 (5 bases). Germline loops: CDR1 LNHNV, CDR2 YYDKDF (reference sequence). The V end lost 2 bases, the J end lost 3 bases, and 15 bases lay between the germline ends. CDR3 size: 16 residues. CDR3 amino acids: CATSRSASRETDTQYF. The CDR3 DNA is TGTGCCACCAGCAGATCGGCTAGCCGAGAGACAGATACGCAGTATTTT. Variable domain in full (rest from reference TRBV15 and TRBJ2-3): DAMVIQNPRYQVTQFGKPVTLSCSQTLNHNVMYWYQQKSSQAPKLLFHYYDKDFNNEADTPDNFQSRRPNTSFCFLDIRSPGLGDTAMYLCATSRSASRETDTQYFGPGTRLTVL.

This clonotype was counted between two and nine times. The chain couples TRBV27 to TRBJ2-5; D is possibly TRBD1 (6 bases). The germline V gene has CDR1 MNHEY and CDR2 SMNVEV (reference sequence). CDR3 length: 17 residues. Trimming stripped 5 bases from V and 2 bases from J, with 21 bases between. This CDR3 is CASSALGIRQEQETQYF. CDR3 sequence (DNA): TGTGCCAGCAGTGCCCTGGGGATTAGACAGGAACAAGAGACCCAGTACTTC.